This T cell receptor (beta chain) was documented in a study of T cells expressing NK-cell markers. Study-level background: Among eight sequenced donors, seven carried HCMV seropositivity while one was seronegative.

TCRdb re-analyzed the 5' RACE reads; it lists each CDR3 protein once, without DNA. This sample's table has 300,000 to 450,000 distinct CDR3 sequences. The V gene's germline CDR1 is MNHNS and CDR2 SASEGT. This CDR3 has 15 residues. The sequence came from a man aged 18-70 years in good health. V is TRBV6-1 and J is TRBJ2-7. Specimen: blood T cells: a sorted CD56 or NKG2C T cell subset, CD4+ or CD8+ T cells, or bulk PBMC T cells (not recorded which). The CDR3 spells CASSEDQRGSYEQYF.